This is a list of T cell receptor beta chains from one sample in a study of CD8 T cells in ankylosing spondylitis. Using its own MiXCR run on the 5' RACE reads, TCRdb lists one record per CDR3 protein. This sample carries roughly 450,000 distinct CDR3 sequences, 25% to 30% of them seen once, and the ten largest clones take about 0.9%. Source material: blood, either unsorted or a sorted T cell fraction (not recorded which). These receptors were taken from a male donor with ankylosing spondylitis. The CDR3 runs from the conserved cysteine through the conserved F or W. Fields, in order: D gene, J gene, clone size, V gene, CDR3 DNA, CDR3 protein. A D gene is named only where the DNA matches it firmly. The listing skips clone size in some rows; elsewhere it reads once, few, many or a size class.

. TRBJ1-1 . TRBV28 TGTGCCAGCAGTTTATTTTCGCAGGTTGGGGACACTGAAGCTTTCTTT CASSLFSQVGDTEAFF
TRBD1 TRBJ2-5 few TRBV3-1 TGTGCCAGCAGCCAAGATAGCAACAGGGGGAGTGAGACCCAGTACTTC CASSQDSNRGSETQYF
. TRBJ1-4 many TRBV5-1 TGCGCCAGCAGCATATCCGGGACGGAGAATAATGAAAAACTGTTTTTT CASSISGTENNEKLFF
. TRBJ1-4 . TRBV11-2 TGTGCCAGCAGCTCCCAGTGGAGTGAAAAACTGTTTTTT CASSSQWSEKLFF
TRBD2 TRBJ2-3 . TRBV7-9 TGTGCCAGCAGCTTAATCTTTGCGGGAGTTGGGGATACGCAGTATTTT CASSLIFAGVGDTQYF
. TRBJ1-1 . TRBV19 TGTGCCAGTGCGAAAGTGGACACTGAAGCTTTCTTT CASAKVDTEAFF
TRBD2 TRBJ2-1 few TRBV5-1 TGCGCCAGCAGCCGAGGCAACGGGAGGGCCAATGAGCAGTTCTTC CASSRGNGRANEQFF
TRBD2 TRBJ2-7 once TRBV5-5 TGTGCCAGCAGCTTGAGGCTAGCGGGAGAGGTGTACGAGCAGTACTTC CASSLRLAGEVYEQYF
TRBD2 TRBJ2-1 many TRBV5-1 TGCGCCAGCAGCTTGTGGGCGGGAGATGAGCAGTTCTTC CASSLWAGDEQFF
. TRBJ1-2 many TRBV6-5 TGTGCCAGCAGTTACTCCGAGGGGAGAACATTCTATGGCTACACCTTC CASSYSEGRTFYGYTF
TRBD2 TRBJ2-7 many TRBV27 TGTGCCAGCAGTCTAGCGGGAACGGCGTCCTACGAGCAGTACTTC CASSLAGTASYEQYF
. TRBJ2-3 . TRBV7-9 TGTGCCAGCAGCTTATTTCGCGATACGCAGTATTTT CASSLFRDTQYF
. TRBJ2-7 few TRBV27 TGTGCCAGCAGTTTACTTACAGGGGGGGCCTACGAGCAGTACTTC CASSLLTGGAYEQYF
TRBD1 TRBJ1-4 . TRBV15 TGTGCCACCAGCAGAGAGCGGACAGGGAATGAAAAACTGTTTTTT CATSRERTGNEKLFF
. TRBJ2-7 few TRBV5-1 TGCGCCAGCAGCCCTTGGGAGAACGAGCAGTACTTC CASSPWENEQYF
TRBD1 TRBJ1-1 . TRBV12-3/TRBV12-4 TGTGCCAGCAGCCTCTCTCGAGGACAGGGGCTTGAAGCTTTCTTT CASSLSRGQGLEAFF
TRBD1 TRBJ2-3 . TRBV4-1 TGCGCCAGCAGCCAAGTTTGGACAGGGGGCGCGGATACGCAGTATTTT CASSQVWTGGADTQYF
TRBD1 TRBJ1-6 few TRBV5-1 TGCGCCAGCAGCTGGACAGGTTATAATTCACCCCTCCACTTT CASSWTGYNSPLHF
TRBD1 TRBJ1-2 . TRBV5-5 TGTGCCAGCAGCTTGGGGACAGGGCCCGGCTATGGCTACACCTTC CASSLGTGPGYGYTF
TRBD2 TRBJ2-3 . TRBV7-9 TGTGCCAGCAGCTTGGGGTCAGCGGGAGTCGGCACAGATACGCAGTATTTT CASSLGSAGVGTDTQYF
TRBD1 TRBJ1-1 once TRBV30 TGTGCCTGGAGGGGGGACAGGCCGAACACTGAAGCTTTCTTT CAWRGDRPNTEAFF
. TRBJ2-3 . TRBV7-2 TGTGCCAGCAGCCCAAACCGGGATGAAACGCAGTATTTT CASSPNRDETQYF
. TRBJ1-2 . TRBV6-1 TGTGCCAGCAGTGAAGCGCTAACAGTCTATGGCTACACCTTC CASSEALTVYGYTF
TRBD1 TRBJ1-1 . TRBV6-1 TGTGCCAGCAGGCCACAGGGGAGCTACACTGAAGCTTTCTTT CASRPQGSYTEAFF
TRBD1 TRBJ2-2 few TRBV10-3 TGTGCCATCAGTGGATGGACAGGGGGCACCGGGGAGCTGTTTTTT CAISGWTGGTGELFF
. TRBJ2-2 . TRBV12-3/TRBV12-4 TGTGCCAGCAGCCTTTACTCTTCGTCGAACACCGGGGAGCTGTTTTTT CASSLYSSSNTGELFF
. TRBJ2-7 few TRBV27 TGTGCCAGCAGTTTGGGGGCAGAGTGGACGTCCTACGAGCAGTACTTC CASSLGAEWTSYEQYF
TRBD2 TRBJ2-1 few TRBV10-3 TGTGCCATCAGTGAGTCGGGGCTAGCGGGGATCAATGAGCAGTTCTTC CAISESGLAGINEQFF
. TRBJ2-2 once TRBV9 TGTGCCAGCAGCGAATCACAGATGGGGCCTTCGAACACCGGGGAGCTGTTTTTT CASSESQMGPSNTGELFF
. TRBJ2-7 . TRBV6-2/TRBV6-3 TGTGCCAGCAGTTACCAAAGTCTAGCATCCTACGAGCAGTACTTC CASSYQSLASYEQYF
. TRBJ2-6 . TRBV5-1 TGCGCCAGCAGCTTGGACTCCGGGGCTGGGGCCAACGTCCTGACTTTC CASSLDSGAGANVLTF
TRBD2 TRBJ2-7 many TRBV5-1 TGCGCCAGCAGCCCGACTAGCGTAACTTCCTACGAGCAGTACTTC CASSPTSVTSYEQYF
. TRBJ1-4 . TRBV15 TGTGCCACCAGCTTGCGACGGGATAATGAAAAACTGTTTTTT CATSLRRDNEKLFF
TRBD2 TRBJ2-5 many TRBV24-1 TGTGCCACCACCGGGGGACTAGCGTATCAAGAGACCCAGTACTTC CATTGGLAYQETQYF
. TRBJ1-2 many TRBV3-1 TGTGCCAGCAGTCCGAACAGGGATGGCTACACCTTC CASSPNRDGYTF
TRBD1 TRBJ1-5 few TRBV2 TGTGCCAGCAGTGGGGCAGGGGGGGAGTTGCCCCAGCATTTT CASSGAGGELPQHF
. TRBJ2-1 few TRBV5-1 TGCGCCAGCAGCTTTGGAGCCGATGAGCAGTTCTTC CASSFGADEQFF
TRBD1 TRBJ1-5 . TRBV20-1 TGCAGTGCCTCCCAGGGGGCGAACCAGCCCCAGCATTTT CSASQGANQPQHF
TRBD2 TRBJ2-1 . TRBV5-1 TGCGCCAGCAGCGTACTAGCGGGAGAATACAATGAGCAGTTCTTC CASSVLAGEYNEQFF
TRBD2 TRBJ2-1 few TRBV18 TGTGCCAGCTCACCGCGCACTAGCGGGAGGCGGTGGCAGTTCTTC CASSPRTSGRRWQFF
TRBD1 TRBJ2-1 . TRBV3-1 TGTGCCAGCAGCCCCCTACAGGGGACCACCTACAATGAGCAGTTCTTC CASSPLQGTTYNEQFF
TRBD2 TRBJ2-7 . TRBV29-1 TGCAGCGTGGGAGGACTAGCGGGAGAGCACGAGCAGTACTTC CSVGGLAGEHEQYF
. TRBJ2-3 few TRBV20-1 TGCAGTGCCCGAAACTTCCCGGGAGATACGCAGTATTTT CSARNFPGDTQYF
TRBD1 TRBJ1-1 . TRBV5-1 TGCGCCAGCACCCGGACAGGGTTGAACACTGAAGCTTTCTTT CASTRTGLNTEAFF
. TRBJ2-1 . TRBV12-3/TRBV12-4 TGTGCCAGCAGTTTAGGCCCACACAATGAGCAGTTCTTC CASSLGPHNEQFF
. TRBJ2-5 few TRBV20-1 TGCAGTGCGGATCCCGGGACATATGAGGGAGAGACCCAGTACTTC CSADPGTYEGETQYF
. TRBJ1-2 many TRBV12-3/TRBV12-4 TGTGCCAGCAGTTTGGATCGCTATGGCTACACCTTC CASSLDRYGYTF
TRBD1 TRBJ2-5 . TRBV7-9 TGTGCCAGCAGCTACGGACAGGGAGAGTGGGAGACCCAGTACTTC CASSYGQGEWETQYF
TRBD1 TRBJ1-2 . TRBV12-3/TRBV12-4 TGTGCCAGCAGTTTCCAGGGGGCCTTTGGCTACACCTTC CASSFQGAFGYTF
TRBD1 TRBJ2-2 . TRBV3-1 TGTGCCAGCAGCCAAGTTAGGACAGGGGGCTTCGGGGAGCTGTTTTTT CASSQVRTGGFGELFF
TRBD1 TRBJ1-1 . TRBV3-1 TGTGCCAGCAGCCAACTGCCCGGGACAGGGATGAACACTGAAGCTTTCTTT CASSQLPGTGMNTEAFF
TRBD2 TRBJ2-1 few TRBV11-3 TGTGCCAGCAGCCGAAGGACTAGCGGGAGAAATGAGCAGTTCTTC CASSRRTSGRNEQFF
. TRBJ2-3 many TRBV11-2 TGTGCCAGCAGCTTAGCAGGGAGCGATACGCAGTATTTT CASSLAGSDTQYF
TRBD2 TRBJ2-7 once TRBV7-2 TGTGCCAGCAGCTTAGCAACTAGCGGGAGATACGAGCAGTACTTC CASSLATSGRYEQYF
. TRBJ1-1 . TRBV7-2 TGTGCCAGCAGCTTTTCTACAGATGAAGCTTTCTTT CASSFSTDEAFF
. TRBJ1-2 . TRBV2 TGTGCCAGCAGTGATGCGGTTAGCGGCTACACCTTC CASSDAVSGYTF
TRBD1 TRBJ1-5 few TRBV6-5 TGTGCCAGCAGGTTAGACAGGGGAAGCAATCAGCCCCAGCATTTT CASRLDRGSNQPQHF